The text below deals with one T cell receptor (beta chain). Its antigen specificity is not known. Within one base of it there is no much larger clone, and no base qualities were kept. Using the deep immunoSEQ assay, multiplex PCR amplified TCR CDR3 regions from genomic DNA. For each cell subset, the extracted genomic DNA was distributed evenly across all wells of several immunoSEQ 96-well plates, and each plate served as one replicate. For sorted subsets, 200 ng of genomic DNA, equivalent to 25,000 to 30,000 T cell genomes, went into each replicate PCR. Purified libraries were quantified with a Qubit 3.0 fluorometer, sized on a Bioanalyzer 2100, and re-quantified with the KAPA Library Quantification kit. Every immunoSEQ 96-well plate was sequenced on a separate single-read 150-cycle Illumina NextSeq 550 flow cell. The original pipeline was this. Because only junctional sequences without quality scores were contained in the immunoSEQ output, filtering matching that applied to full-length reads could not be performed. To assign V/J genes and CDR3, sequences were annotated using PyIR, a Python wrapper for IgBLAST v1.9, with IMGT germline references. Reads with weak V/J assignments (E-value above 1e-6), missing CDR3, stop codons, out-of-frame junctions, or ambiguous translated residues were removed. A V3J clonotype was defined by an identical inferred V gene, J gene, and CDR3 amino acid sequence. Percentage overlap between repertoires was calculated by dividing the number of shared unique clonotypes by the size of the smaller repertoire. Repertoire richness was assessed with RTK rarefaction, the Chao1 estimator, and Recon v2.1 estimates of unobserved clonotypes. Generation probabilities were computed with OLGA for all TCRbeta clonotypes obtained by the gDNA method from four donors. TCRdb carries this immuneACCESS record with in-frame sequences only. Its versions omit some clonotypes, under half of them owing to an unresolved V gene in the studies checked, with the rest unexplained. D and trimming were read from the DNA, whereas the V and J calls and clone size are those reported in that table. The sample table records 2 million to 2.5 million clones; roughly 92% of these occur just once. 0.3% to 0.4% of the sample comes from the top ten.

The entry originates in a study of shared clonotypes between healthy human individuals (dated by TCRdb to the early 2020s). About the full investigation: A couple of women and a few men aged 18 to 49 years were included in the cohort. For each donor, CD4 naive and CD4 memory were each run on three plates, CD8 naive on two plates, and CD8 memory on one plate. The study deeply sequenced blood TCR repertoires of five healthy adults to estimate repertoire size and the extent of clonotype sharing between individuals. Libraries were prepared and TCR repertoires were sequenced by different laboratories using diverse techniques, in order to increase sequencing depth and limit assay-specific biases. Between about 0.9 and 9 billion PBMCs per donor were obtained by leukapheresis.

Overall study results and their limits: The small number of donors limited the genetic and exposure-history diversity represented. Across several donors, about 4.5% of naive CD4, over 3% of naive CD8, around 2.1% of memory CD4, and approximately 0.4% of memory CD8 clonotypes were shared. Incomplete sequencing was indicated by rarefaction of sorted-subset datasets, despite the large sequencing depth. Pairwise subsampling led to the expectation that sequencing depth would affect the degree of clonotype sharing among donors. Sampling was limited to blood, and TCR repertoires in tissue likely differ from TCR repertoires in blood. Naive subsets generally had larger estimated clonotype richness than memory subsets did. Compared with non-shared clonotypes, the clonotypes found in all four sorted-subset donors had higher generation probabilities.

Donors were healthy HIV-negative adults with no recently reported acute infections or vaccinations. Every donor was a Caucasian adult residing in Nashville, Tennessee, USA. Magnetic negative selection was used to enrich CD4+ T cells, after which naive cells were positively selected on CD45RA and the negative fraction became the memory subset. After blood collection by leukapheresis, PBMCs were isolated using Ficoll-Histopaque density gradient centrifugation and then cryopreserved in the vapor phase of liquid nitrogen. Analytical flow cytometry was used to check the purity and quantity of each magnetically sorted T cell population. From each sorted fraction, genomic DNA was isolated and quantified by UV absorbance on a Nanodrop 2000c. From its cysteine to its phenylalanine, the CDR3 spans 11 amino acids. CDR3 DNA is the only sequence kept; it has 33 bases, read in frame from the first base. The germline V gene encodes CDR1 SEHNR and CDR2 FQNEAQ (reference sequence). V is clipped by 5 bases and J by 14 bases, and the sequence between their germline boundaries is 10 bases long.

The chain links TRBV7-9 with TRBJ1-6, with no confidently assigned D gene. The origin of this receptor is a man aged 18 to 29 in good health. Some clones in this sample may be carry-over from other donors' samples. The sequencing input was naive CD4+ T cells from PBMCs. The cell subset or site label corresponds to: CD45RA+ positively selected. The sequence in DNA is TGTGCCAGCAGCCACGACGTGACCCTCCACTTT. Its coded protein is CASSHDVTLHF.